This record looks at one T cell receptor beta chain sequence and its context. Germline V gene lookup returns CDR1 MNHEY and CDR2 SVGAGI. The CDR3 consists of 18 residues. V was pared by 11 bases and J by 1 base, with 20 bases of the junction left unmatched. This sample is part of a study of T-cell memory formation after mild COVID-19. As for the study in general: In these data, TCR clusters were largely donor specific.

Via MiXCR, TCRdb re-called the 5' RACE reads, giving one row per CDR3 protein. The sample holds 100,000 to 150,000 distinct CDR3 sequences, 15% to 20% seen once. This sequence originates from a man between 18 and 35 years old who had mild COVID-19 (a few samples of this study predate the infection). Cell type and time point are not known. The sample taken for sequencing was PBMCs or a T cell subset sorted from them (not recorded which). This chain links TRBV6-5 with TRBJ2-5; 9 bases line up with TRBD1. CDR3 in amino acids: CAGSLGGGQGKFQETQYF. For the CDR3, the DNA is TGTGCCGGGTCTCTCGGGGGCGGACAGGGGAAGTTCCAAGAGACCCAGTACTTC.